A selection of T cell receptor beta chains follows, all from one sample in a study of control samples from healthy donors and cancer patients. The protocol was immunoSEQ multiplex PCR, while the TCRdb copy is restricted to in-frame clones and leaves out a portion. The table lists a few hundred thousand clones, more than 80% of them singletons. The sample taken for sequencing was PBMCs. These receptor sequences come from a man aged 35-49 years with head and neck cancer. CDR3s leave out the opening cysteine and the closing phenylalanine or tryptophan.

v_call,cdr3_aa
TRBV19,ASSWTMTRFYEQY
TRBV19,ASSIRGLAGGDEQF
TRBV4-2,ASSQEWPADGGSYNEQF
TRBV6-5,ASSTGSTNEKLF
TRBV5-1,ASSLELRLAGGLDTQY
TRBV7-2,ASSSLGEYGYT
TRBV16,ASSQRRDSYGYT
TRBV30,AWSPWRGEQY
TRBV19,ASRHLSGSENQPQH
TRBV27,ASGDRWEQY
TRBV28,ASTRTGGDYGYT
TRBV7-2,ASSLGPGQGVGKLF
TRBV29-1,SVEDTAGGAFNGYT
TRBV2,ASTEREGPRGPYEQY
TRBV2,ASSSRTVNYGYT
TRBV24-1,ATSDRAYTEAF
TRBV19,ASSIDSQASTGELF
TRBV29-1,SVMLGPNTEAF
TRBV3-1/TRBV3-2,ASSQITGASNYGYT
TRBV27,ASSLNTGWTDTQY
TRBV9,ASSVEPGSYEQY
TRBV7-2,ASSSGGEYQETQY
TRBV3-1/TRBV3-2,ASSHPPGGQGFVTEAF
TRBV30,AWGDRGVNQPQH
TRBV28,ASSPAGPNSPLH
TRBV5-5,ASSADLGGRNTEAF
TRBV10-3,ANGQGETEAF
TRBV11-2,ASRLGDRFRSGNTIY
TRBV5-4,ASRNGGSSIQTQY
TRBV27,ASSPPDSLGGADGYT
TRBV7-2,ASSWKAPGGDQPQH
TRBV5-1,ASSSNQITSGRASYNEQF
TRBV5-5,ASSWGQGVQNSPLH
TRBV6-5,ASSPGDGGYEQY
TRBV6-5,ASRGTASYNEQF
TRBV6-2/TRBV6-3,ASSYSGLAGRKTQY
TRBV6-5,ASRSESQFNYGYT
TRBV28,ASWTGGLRAAETQY
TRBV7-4,ASSLGLPADEQF
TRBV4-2,ASSQELGGSTYEQY
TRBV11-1,ASSPDSAGNEQF
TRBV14,ASSPGGGTEAF
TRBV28,ASSLTVGGQY
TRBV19,ASNLQGRGNTEAF
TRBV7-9,ASSRTGGGTEAF
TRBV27,ASSLGDSSTDTQY
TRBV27,ASSFLQGEATEAF
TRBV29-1,SVASRTFNEQF
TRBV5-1,ASSLQAGDPYEQY
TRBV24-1,ATSNELAPLFSHEQF
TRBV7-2,ASSFGVLQPQH
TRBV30,AWSVGPGGQPQH
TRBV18,ASSPPGGRISYEQY